The next 12 T cell receptor beta chains were all read from a single sample in a study of identifying expanded T cells in peripheral blood. TCRdb's table, derived via immunoSEQ multiplex PCR, lists solely in-frame clones and lacks some. The profile covers 90,000 or so clones, with approximately 90% appearing a single time and around 20% taken by the ten largest. Sequenced input: blood. Receptors were obtained from a person aged 18 to 70 in good health.

The chain's CDR3 is CASSEGTVNTEAFF. The CDR3 nucleotides read TGCGCCAGCAGTGAAGGGACAGTGAACACTGAAGCTTTCTTT. The genes are TRBV10-1 and TRBJ1-1; 7 nucleotides align to TRBD1. The CDR3 totals 14 residues. The ends lost 3 bases at V and 0 bases at J; junction bases unmatched: 1. Germline CDR1 WNHNN, CDR2 SYGVQD (reference sequence).

This chain connects TRBV7-8 to TRBJ2-7; D remains ambiguous. Deletions cut 0 bases from V and 6 bases from J, with 15 bases between. Germline CDR1 is SGHVS and CDR2 is FQNEAQ. The CDR3 consists of 15 residues. CDR3 region: CASSLAIGRPLEQYF. In DNA form, the CDR3 reads TGTGCCAGCAGCTTAGCAATCGGGCGTCCTCTCGAGCAGTACTTC.

This clone was observed once. The junction differs from germline at one of its ends, possibly a read error. This chain connects TRBV10-3 to TRBJ1-6, with TRBD1 identical over 7 bases. The CDR3 sequence is 18 residues long. CDR1 and CDR2 from the germline V gene are ENHRY and SYGVKD. The CDR3 DNA is TGTGCCAGCAGTGAATTAGGGACAGAGAGCTCCTATAATTCACCCCTCCACTTT. As protein: CASSELGTESSYNSPLHF.

The V call is TRBV27, the J call TRBJ1-1; weak D call: TRBD1 (5 bases). Per the germline V gene, CDR1 is MNHEY and CDR2 is SMNVEV (reference sequence). V was pared by 2 bases and J by 1 base, with 5 bases between. The CDR3 runs to 13 residues. This CDR3 reads CASSLTGNTEAFF. CDR3 nucleotides: TGTGCCAGCAGTTTAACAGGGAACACTGAAGCTTTCTTT.

Here the CDR3 DNA reads TGTGCCAGCAGCCCCGTCTTGCGGGTCCACCCCTCCTACAATGAGCAGTTCTTC. Its translation: CASSPVLRVHPSYNEQFF. The rearrangement joins TRBV7-9 to TRBJ2-1; a possible D gene is TRBD2 (5 bases). Trimming removed 5 bases at V and 0 bases at J, with 20 bases between. From germline, CDR1 is SEHNR and CDR2 FQNEAQ (reference sequence). This CDR3 has 18 residues.

This clone was detected only once. The genes are TRBV5-1 and TRBJ1-2; tentatively, D is TRBD1 (5 bases). The germline V and J ends were trimmed by 0 bases and 4 bases, with 13 bases remaining between them. Per germline, CDR1 SGHRS and CDR2 YFSETQ. The length of the CDR3 is 15 residues. The CDR3 DNA is TGCGCCAGCAGCTTGGCCCTCGGGACGGGCTATGGCTACACCTTC. It translates to CASSLALGTGYGYTF.

The J gene is TRBJ2-2, the V gene TRBV20-1; no definite D call. From germline, CDR1 is DFQATT and CDR2 SNEGSKA (reference sequence). Trimming left V 5 bases short and J 8 bases short, with 9 bases between. This CDR3 has 11 residues. CDR3 coding DNA: TGCAGTGCTCCTTACATTGGGGAGCTGTTTTTT. Encoded protein: CSAPYIGELFF.

The chain carries TRBV19 and TRBJ2-1; no reliable D call. The CDR3 length is 11 residues. V dropped 2 bases and J dropped 7 bases, with 3 bases sitting between them. In germline, CDR1 is LNHDA, CDR2 SQIVND (reference sequence). CDR3 DNA: TGTGCCAGTAGTATACTAAATGAGCAGTTCTTC. The encoded protein is CASSILNEQFF.

Only one count was recorded for this clone. This chain connects TRBV23-1 to TRBJ1-2; D may be TRBD1 (6 bases). TRBV23-1 is known as an ORF, though its function is uncertain. V was pared by 8 bases and J by 3 bases, with 19 bases between. CDR3 length: 15 residues. The CDR3 nucleotides read TGCGCCAGCCGGTCGGCTGAGGGGGAAGACTATGGCTACACCTTC. This sequence encodes CASRSAEGEDYGYTF.

J is TRBJ1-1 and V is TRBV6-5; no clear D. Germline-derived CDR1 and CDR2 are MNHEY and SVGAGI. With 4 bases removed from V and 1 base from J, the gap between germline ends came to 10 bases. The CDR3 contains 14 residues. The CDR3 loop reads CASSLEGKNTEAFF. The CDR3 DNA is TGTGCCAGCAGTTTGGAGGGTAAGAACACTGAAGCTTTCTTT.

J is TRBJ2-5 and V is TRBV5-6, with 9 bases that match TRBD1. The germline gives CDR1 SGHDT, CDR2 YYEEEE. This CDR3 has 15 residues. Trimming at V came to 3 bases and at J to 5 bases, leaving 8 bases not matched to a gene. In DNA form, the CDR3 reads TGTGCCAGCAGCTATGGGACAGGGAGTGGTGAGACCCAGTACTTC. It yields the protein CASSYGTGSGETQYF.

This chain links TRBV15 with TRBJ2-7; D unresolved. Trimming left V 0 bases short and J 1 base short, with 4 bases between. Germline V gene data show CDR1 as LNHNV and CDR2 as YYDKDF (reference sequence). The CDR3 has 13 amino acids. The chain's CDR3 is CATSREGSYEQYF. CDR3 sequence (DNA): TGTGCCACCAGCAGAGAAGGGTCCTACGAGCAGTACTTC.